Presented here are 8 T cell receptor beta chains from one specimen sequenced in a study of blood T cell repertoires in COVID-19. Using immunoSEQ multiplex PCR, the repertoire was profiled, and TCRdb retains in-frame clones only, with some absent. There are around 200,000 clones in the sample; around 88% occur only once, and about 4% lies in the top ten. The sample taken for sequencing was PBMCs or T cells enriched from blood (not recorded which). The receptors were gathered from a young woman who had been exposed to COVID-19.

The chain recombines TRBV19 with TRBJ2-3; 8 bases agree with TRBD2. Trimming cost V 8 bases and J 7 bases; bases outside gene matches: 11. CDR3 length equals 14 residues. Germline loops: CDR1 LNHDA, CDR2 SQIVND (reference sequence). As DNA, the CDR3 is TGTGCCAGTCAAGGTGGCGGGGGGAGGCATACGCAGTATTTT. It yields the protein CASQGGGGRHTQYF.

The V call is TRBV27, the J call TRBJ2-7; a possible D gene is TRBD1 (6 bases). V lost 5 bases to trimming and J lost 6 bases, with 20 bases between them. Germline lookup yields CDR1 MNHEY and CDR2 SMNVEV (reference sequence). The CDR3 has 15 residues. This chain's CDR3 is CASSLNYYRVSEQYF. CDR3 sequence (DNA): TGTGCCAGCAGTCTAAACTATTACAGGGTTTCCGAGCAGTACTTC.

This clone was counted at least ten times. The rearrangement uses TRBV7-9 and TRBJ1-1; maybe TRBD1 (6 bases). The V and J ends lost 5 bases and 1 base respectively, with 8 bases between them. There are 13 residues in the CDR3. From germline, CDR1 is SEHNR and CDR2 FQNEAQ (reference sequence). The CDR3 DNA follows: TGTGCCAGCAGCCAGGGACAGAACACTGAAGCTTTCTTT. The encoded protein is CASSQGQNTEAFF.

This chain connects TRBV18 to TRBJ1-6, with 11 bases lining up with TRBD1. The V segment lost 4 bases and the J segment 4 bases; nucleotides outside the gene matches: 3. The CDR3 loop spans 16 amino acids. CDR1 and CDR2 (germline): KGHSH, LQKENI. The CDR3 region has the DNA TGTGCCAGCTCACTCGGGGACAGGGGGTATAATTCACCCCTCCACTTT. Translated: CASSLGDRGYNSPLHF. Complete variable domain (other parts from reference TRBV18 and TRBJ1-6): NAGVMQNPRHLVRRRGQEARLRCSPMKGHSHVYWYRQLPEEGLKFMVYLQKENIIDESGMPKERFSAEFPKEGPSILRIQQVVRGDSAAYFCASSLGDRGYNSPLHFGNGTRLTVT.

This rearrangement joins TRBV3-1 (or the pseudogene TRBV3-2) to TRBJ1-1, with D possibly TRBD1 on 6 matching bases. The CDR3 is made up of 15 amino acids. Germline CDR1 is LGHDT and CDR2 is YNNKEL (reference sequence). Between the trimmed V and J ends, which lost 2 bases and 1 base, there was a span of 11 bases. Here the CDR3 DNA reads TGTGCCAGCAGCCAAACCGGACAGAAGAACACTGAAGCTTTCTTT. Amino acid sequence: CASSQTGQKNTEAFF.

This clone has a single count. The chain combines TRBV7-2 with TRBJ1-2, with 7 nucleotides matching TRBD1. This CDR3 has 14 amino acids. Trimming removed 5 bases from V and 1 base from J; junction bases left unmatched: 4. The germline V gene encodes CDR1 SGHTA and CDR2 FQGNSA. CDR3 in DNA: TGTGCCAGCAGCCCGGGACAGAATAACTATGGCTACACCTTC. Translated: CASSPGQNNYGYTF.

The CDR3 loop reads CASSRSIYEQYF. In DNA, the CDR3 is TGTGCCAGCAGCCGTAGCATCTACGAGCAGTACTTC. The rearrangement uses TRBV11-2 and TRBJ2-7; D remains unclear. The V and J ends lost 5 bases and 3 bases respectively, with 8 bases between them. This CDR3 contains 12 residues. The germline V gene encodes CDR1 SGHAT and CDR2 FQNNGV.

The rearrangement joins TRBV2 to TRBJ1-1; 7 nucleotides match TRBD1. Germline-derived CDR1 and CDR2 are SNHLY and FYNNEI. V lost 7 bases, J lost 7 bases, and 9 bases stayed unmatched. This CDR3 has 13 amino acids. CDR3 nucleotides: TGTGCCAGCAAAAAGGGGGCAAGGGTTGAAGCTTTCTTT. Translation gives CASKKGARVEAFF. Supplemented by reference TRBV2 and TRBJ1-1, the full variable domain reads EPEVTQTPSHQVTQMGQEVILRCVPISNHLYFYWYRQILGQKVEFLVSFYNNEISEKSEIFDDQFSVERPDGSNFTLKIRSTKLEDSAMYFCASKKGARVEAFFGQGTRLTVV.